The text below deals with one TCR beta chain. Its antigen is undetermined. This sample is part of a study of CD8+ T cells in alopecia areata. Overall study context: Treatment comprised oral tofacitinib, 5 to 10 mg twice daily, in treated patients. Findings and caveats of the study: Scalp clonality and expanded CD8+ clones among the top 100 showed significant decreases with tofacitinib. With patients, TCR sharing proved less clear than in mice, a difference possibly related to HLA.

Treatment given: oral pan-JAK inhibitor, 5-10 mg twice daily. RNA, once extracted, was reverse transcribed into cDNA for use as the sequencing template. Assay used: immunoSEQ multiplex PCR; TCRdb lists only in-frame clones, some missing. The repertoire holds some 180,000 clones, approximately 49% seen once, with roughly 9.1% in the top ten. J was trimmed by 5 bases and V by 0 bases; bases with no gene match: 7. CDR1 is SGHTA, CDR2 FQGTGA, per germline. The CDR3 sequence is 16 residues long. Source: CD8+ T cells sorted from blood, taken around week 52, from a patient treated with tofacitinib. This chain connects TRBV7-3 to TRBJ2-1; TRBD2 matches 7 bases. This TCR derives from a human donor with alopecia areata. In DNA form, the CDR3 reads TGTGCCAGCAGCTTAACTCGGCGGGGGAGCCACAATGAGCAGTTCTTC. Translation: CASSLTRRGSHNEQFF.